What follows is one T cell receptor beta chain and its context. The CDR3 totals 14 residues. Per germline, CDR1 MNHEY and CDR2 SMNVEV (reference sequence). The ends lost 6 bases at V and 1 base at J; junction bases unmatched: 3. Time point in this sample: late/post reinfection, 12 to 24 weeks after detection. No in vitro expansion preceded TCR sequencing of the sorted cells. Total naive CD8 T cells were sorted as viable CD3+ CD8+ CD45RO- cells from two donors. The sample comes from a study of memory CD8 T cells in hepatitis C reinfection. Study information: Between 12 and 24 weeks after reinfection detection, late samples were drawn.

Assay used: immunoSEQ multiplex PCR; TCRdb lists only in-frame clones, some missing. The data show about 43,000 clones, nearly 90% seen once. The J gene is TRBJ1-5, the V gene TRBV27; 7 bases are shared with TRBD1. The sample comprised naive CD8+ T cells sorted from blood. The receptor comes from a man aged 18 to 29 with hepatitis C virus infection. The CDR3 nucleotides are TGTGCCAGCAGATTGACAGGGAGCAATCAGCCCCAGCATTTT. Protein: CASRLTGSNQPQHF.